The table lists the clone carrying this TCR beta chain with many counts. Its antigen is not known. Germline-derived CDR1 and CDR2 are ENHRY and SYGVKD. J gave up 4 bases and V 0 bases, and 7 bases lay outside the gene matches. The CDR3 runs 17 residues. This specimen belongs to a study of CD8 T cells in ankylosing spondylitis. Notes on the study in general: Clones linked to disease were reported to show significant enrichment in matched ankylosing spondylitis synovial fluid. Blood from ankylosing spondylitis patients appeared to carry a characteristic roughly 8-variant TCR beta motif. CD8+ cells made up the disease-linked clones, which were relatively rare in peripheral blood. Before this, some motif variants had been reported in reactive arthritis synovial fluid and blood.

For TCR beta, libraries came from quantitative 5'-RACE with molecular barcodes. TCRdb recomputed calls from the 5' RACE reads with MiXCR, one row per CDR3 protein. Of about 200,000 distinct CDR3 sequences listed, more than 5.5% are singletons. This sequence originates from a male donor with ankylosing spondylitis. Sequencing was performed on blood, either unsorted or a sorted T cell fraction (not recorded which). J is TRBJ2-3 and V is TRBV10-3; 10 bases fit TRBD1. CDR3 sequence reads: CAISESAGTGVSDTQYF. The CDR3 DNA sequence: TGTGCCATCAGTGAGTCAGCCGGGACAGGGGTTTCAGATACGCAGTATTTT.